The present TCR beta chain was sequenced within a study of blood T cell repertoires in COVID-19. Background on the study: There were acute and convalescent COVID-19 samples, and they came from the United States, Italy and Spain. From T cells, B-cell-depleted T cells, or PBMCs came the material, which was cDNA or gDNA.

The CDR3 is 13 residues long. Per germline, CDR1 SGHDN and CDR2 FVKESK. Trimming took off 3 bases at V and 10 bases at J, with 16 bases between the two ends. Original handling: Counts of nucleated cells, estimated from reference gene primer amplification, were obtained. Sequenced by immunoSEQ multiplex PCR; TCRdb stores in-frame clones only, minus some. Clonal size and the V and J genes are those of that table, whereas D and trimming came from the DNA. Altogether about 140,000 clones are present, approximately 85% being singletons, with the ten largest covering around 2.9%. Source material: peripheral blood. This receptor was obtained from a man aged 45-65 years with acute or convalescent COVID-19. V and J are TRBV14 and TRBJ2-7; D gene uncertain. The CDR3, as DNA: TGTGCCAGCAGCCATCTGTCCGTCAGGCAACAGTACTTC. This codes for CASSHLSVRQQYF.